This TCR beta chain was captured in a study of OX40 agonist ivuxolimab in advanced cancers. As regards this clone: Its specificity is unknown.

V dropped 0 bases and J dropped 6 bases, with 6 bases sitting between them. From germline, CDR1 is MNHNS and CDR2 SASEGT. This CDR3 is 12 amino acids long. Findings and caveats of the study: Doses of 0.1 to 3.0 mg/kg were accompanied by clonal expansion of CD4+ and CD8+ blood T cells by week 6.

The data were produced by immunoSEQ multiplex PCR, yet TCRdb's version contains in-frame clones alone and is incomplete. The sample gives about 95,000 clones, 75% to 95% of which show up once; about 2.4% is in the top ten. The chain combines TRBV6-1 with TRBJ2-7; TRBD1 or TRBD2 may be the D gene (5 bases each). This clonotype was sampled from an adult with an advanced solid tumor such as melanoma, head and neck, liver or kidney cancer. The material was CD4+ or CD8+ T cells sorted from blood, obtained in a trial of the OX40 agonist ivuxolimab. CDR3 region: CASSEARGEQYF. CDR3 in DNA: TGTGCCAGCAGTGAAGCGAGGGGCGAGCAGTACTTC.